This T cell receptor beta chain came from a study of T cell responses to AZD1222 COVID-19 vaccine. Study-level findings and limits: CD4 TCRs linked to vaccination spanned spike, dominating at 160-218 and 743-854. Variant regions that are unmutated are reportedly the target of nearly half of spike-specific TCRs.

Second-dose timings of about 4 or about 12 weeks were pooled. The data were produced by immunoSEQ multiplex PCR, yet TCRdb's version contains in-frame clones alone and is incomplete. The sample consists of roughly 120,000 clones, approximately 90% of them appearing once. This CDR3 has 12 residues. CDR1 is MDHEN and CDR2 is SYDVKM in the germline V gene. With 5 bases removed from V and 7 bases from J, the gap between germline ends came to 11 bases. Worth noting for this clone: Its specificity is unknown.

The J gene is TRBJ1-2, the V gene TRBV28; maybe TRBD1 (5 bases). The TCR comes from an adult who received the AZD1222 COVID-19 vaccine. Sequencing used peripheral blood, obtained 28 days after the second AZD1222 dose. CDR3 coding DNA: TGTGCCAGCAGTCTCTCGGGGGGTGGCTACACCTTC. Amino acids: CASSLSGGGYTF.